The TCR beta chain described here comes from a study of spatial heterogeneity in lung cancer. As for the study in general: Each distinct TCR and UMI combination averaged more than ten appearances in raw reads.

This clonotype is medium-sized. Its antigen is not identified. The time point here: sample taken at primary tumor resection. MiXCR, run by TCRdb on the 5' RACE reads, gives a single entry per CDR3 protein. The repertoire holds some 4,500 distinct CDR3 sequences, 6% to 9% seen once, with under 30% in the top ten. Findings and limits, study-wide: Expanded intratumoral alpha and beta TCR counts tracked tumor mutation counts.

The trim removed 6 bases at V and 4 bases at J, leaving 6 bases unmatched. The CDR3 loop spans 15 amino acids. CDR1 MNHNS and CDR2 SASEGT come from the germline V gene. The receptor's source is a male donor with early-stage non-small cell lung cancer. The material sequenced was lung tumor tissue, taken at surgery. This chain links TRBV6-1 with TRBJ2-1; 10 nucleotides agree with TRBD1. For the CDR3, the DNA is TGTGCCAGCAGCCTAGGACAGGGGGGGTACAATGAGCAGTTCTTC. Its translation is CASSLGQGGYNEQFF.